A single sample gave rise to the 27 T cell receptor beta chains below, sequenced in a study of breast tumors, draining lymph nodes, adjacent tissues (dated by TCRdb to 2016 to 2017). Library preparation was by multiplex PCR. Data came from an Illumina HiSeq 2000. TCRdb reanalyzed the raw reads on its own, using fastp at Q25 for trimming and MiXCR for clone calling, and kept in-frame beta chains. Identical CDR3 proteins give one entry, which carries the most common genes and DNA. The sample includes about 230,000 distinct CDR3 sequences, with approximately 30% observed a single time. The top ten constitute approximately 1.4% of the sample. Lymph node samples came from the axillary draining lymph nodes of breast cancer patients. The sequencing input was axillary lymph node tissue. These receptors all stem from a female donor with breast cancer. Some clones in this sample may be carry-over from other donors' samples.

This clonotype turned up a few times. Just one base apart from a much larger clone, this may be a read error. The chain recombines TRBV14 with TRBJ2-6, with D perhaps given as TRBD1 or TRBD2 (7 bases each). Germline V CDR1 and CDR2: SGHDN, FVKESK. This CDR3 contains 17 residues. The chain's CDR3 is CASSQAPGGVGATVLTF. In nucleotides, the CDR3 is TGTGCCAGCAGCCAGGCACCAGGGGGGGTCGGGGCCACCGTCCTGACTTTC.

This clonotype has at least ten counts. J is TRBJ2-1 and V is TRBV6-6; D remains ambiguous. CDR1 MNHNY and CDR2 SVGAGI come from the germline V gene (reference sequence). Trimming left V 3 bases short and J 8 bases short, with 5 bases between. The CDR3 sequence is 11 residues long. The CDR3 is CASSYRDEQFF. The CDR3 DNA follows: TGTGCCAGCAGTTATAGGGATGAGCAGTTCTTC.

A remark on this clonotype: The limits of the CDR3 on the DNA are not certain, so only TCRdb's listed CDR3 is given. The rearrangement uses TRBV7-9 and TRBJ2-3; the table assigns TRBD1, which was not confirmed against the DNA. Germline V gene data show CDR1 as SEHNR and CDR2 as FQNEAQ (reference sequence). The CDR3 has 22 amino acids, counting both end residues. The CDR3 reads CASSQGQGDEQFFGPGTDTQYF.

This clonotype was detected a few times. CDR3 in amino acids: CAWSGRGETQYF. The CDR3 nucleotides read TGTGCCTGGTCCGGCAGGGGAGAGACCCAGTACTTC. The rearrangement uses TRBV30 and TRBJ2-5; TRBD1 is a possible D gene (6 bases). This CDR3 is 12 amino acids long. Per the germline V gene, CDR1 is GTSNPN and CDR2 is SVGIG (reference sequence). Trimming pared 5 bases from V and 4 bases from J, leaving 11 bases between. Using reference TRBV30 and TRBJ2-5 for the parts outside the CDR3, the full variable domain is SQTIHQWPATLVQPVGSPLSLECTVEGTSNPNLYWYRQAAGRGLQLLFYSVGIGQISSEVPQNLSASRPQDRQFILSSKKLLLSDSGFYLCAWSGRGETQYFGPGTRLLVL.

At least ten counts were recorded for this clonotype. The rearrangement links TRBV11-2 to TRBJ2-3, with 7 bases lining up with TRBD1. The CDR3 runs 15 residues. The J segment lost 1 base and the V segment lost 5 bases, leaving 6 bases of the junction unmatched. Germline CDR1 reads SGHAT; CDR2 reads FQNNGV. The CDR3 sequence: CASSQGTVRTDTQYF. The CDR3 bases are TGTGCCAGCAGCCAAGGGACAGTTCGCACAGATACGCAGTATTTT.

The chain combines TRBV29-1 with TRBJ2-1; D call uncertain. The V end lost 6 bases, the J end lost 6 bases, and 21 bases lay between the germline ends. The length of the CDR3 is 15 residues. From germline, CDR1 is SQVTM and CDR2 ANQGSEA. The CDR3 DNA is TGCAGCGTCGATTATTGGGCCTTGGGCCGCAATGAGCAGTTCTTC. Translating gives CSVDYWALGRNEQFF.

The chain carries TRBV4-2 and TRBJ2-3; 8 bases align to TRBD2. This CDR3 is 16 amino acids long. V was pared by 1 base and J by 5 bases, with 8 bases of the junction left unmatched. Germline lookup yields CDR1 LGHNA and CDR2 YNFKEQ. CDR3 amino acids: CASSQGLAGSVDTQYF. The DNA for the CDR3 is TGTGCCAGCAGCCAAGGATTAGCGGGATCGGTAGATACGCAGTATTTT.

As to this clonotype: Germline is not matched at one junction end, which may reflect a read error. The chain joins TRBV7-2 to TRBJ1-1; weak D call: TRBD1 (5 bases). This CDR3 contains 14 residues. Germline values: CDR1 SGHTA, CDR2 FQGNSA. This CDR3 is CASRGGGSLTEALF. The CDR3 DNA reads TGTGCCAGCAGGGGGGGGGGTTCGCTCACTGAAGCTCTCTTT.

As concerns this clonotype: This may be a read error, as it is one base from a much larger clone. The J gene is TRBJ1-6, the V gene TRBV6-6, with a weak D call TRBD1 (5 bases). This CDR3 is 15 amino acids long. Per germline, CDR1 MNHNY and CDR2 SVGAGI (reference sequence). The CDR3 loop is CVSGVGTLAGSPLHF. DNA of the CDR3: TGTGTCAGCGGGGTGGGGACTCTGGCTGGTTCACCCCTCCACTTT.

At least ten counts were recorded for this clonotype. The chain is built from TRBV4-1 and TRBJ2-1; 14 nucleotides agree with TRBD2. V shed 4 bases, J shed 6 bases, and the junction held 5 bases outside the gene matches. The CDR3 length is 16 residues. CDR1 is MGHRA, CDR2 YSYEKL, per germline. This CDR3 is CASSRGGLAGGNEQFF. In DNA, the CDR3 is TGCGCCAGCAGCCGAGGTGGACTAGCGGGAGGCAATGAGCAGTTCTTC.

The gene calls are TRBV7-9 and TRBJ2-2; D could derive from TRBD1 or TRBD2 (6 bases each). This CDR3 is built from 16 residues. V was trimmed by 2 bases and J by 5 bases, leaving 15 bases between them. In germline, CDR1 is SEHNR, CDR2 FQNEAQ (reference sequence). CDR3 nucleotides: TGTGCCAGCAGCTTACAACTAGGGGGGCAAACCGGGGAGCTGTTTTTT. It translates to CASSLQLGGQTGELFF. The whole variable domain, remainder taken from reference TRBV7-9 and TRBJ2-2, is DTGVSQNPRHKITKRGQNVTFRCDPISEHNRLYWYRQTLGQGPEFLTYFQNEAQLEKSRLLSDRFSAERPKGSFSTLEIQRTEQGDSAMYLCASSLQLGGQTGELFFGEGSRLTVL.

The V call is TRBV12-3 or TRBV12-4, the J call TRBJ1-2, with a possible D match to TRBD1 (5 bases). This CDR3 is 13 amino acids long. Trimming stripped 3 bases from V and 6 bases from J, with 11 bases between. DNA of the CDR3: TGTGCCAGCAGTTTTGGGGCTGGGAATGGCTACACCTTC. It codes for CASSFGAGNGYTF.

This clonotype was seen at least ten times. The gene calls are TRBV3-1 and TRBJ2-5, with D tentatively TRBD1 (6 bases). The CDR3 runs 13 residues. V was trimmed by 8 bases and J by 2 bases, leaving 12 bases between them. The germline V gene has CDR1 LGHDT and CDR2 YNNKEL (reference sequence). CDR3 nucleotides: TGTGCCAGCCTCTTAGGGGGACAAGAGACCCAGTACTTC. Protein product: CASLLGGQETQYF.

This clonotype has more than one count but fewer than ten. The chain couples TRBV20-1 to TRBJ1-1; D might be TRBD1 (5 bases). V was clipped by 0 bases and J by 4 bases, with 18 bases between them. CDR3 length: 16 residues. The V gene's germline CDR1 is DFQATT and CDR2 SNEGSKA (reference sequence). CDR3: CSARDLGQGLTTEAFF. CDR3 coding DNA: TGCAGTGCTAGAGATCTCGGGCAGGGTTTGACCACTGAAGCTTTCTTT.

This chain connects TRBV19 to TRBJ1-2, with 8 bases identical to TRBD1. Germline CDR1 LNHDA, CDR2 SQIVND (reference sequence). After removal of 3 bases from V and 3 bases from J, the junction contained 6 bases not matched to a gene. The CDR3 runs 15 residues. CDR3 sequence: CASSMAGGFDYGYTF. As DNA, the CDR3 is TGTGCCAGTAGTATGGCAGGGGGCTTTGACTATGGCTACACCTTC.

Many counts were recorded for this clonotype. This chain links TRBV18 with TRBJ2-3; possible D gene TRBD2, 6 bases. Trimming shortened V by 6 bases and J by 6 bases, and 13 bases separated the two germline ends. The CDR3 sequence is 13 residues long. Germline-derived CDR1 and CDR2 are KGHSH and LQKENI. CDR3 sequence: CASSRDRDDTQYF. In DNA, the CDR3 is TGTGCCAGCTCGCGGGACCGCGATGATACGCAGTATTTT.

This clonotype was picked up many times. This chain uses TRBV6-5 with TRBJ2-3; no reliable D call. Per the germline V gene, CDR1 is MNHEY and CDR2 is SVGAGI. The V end was cut by 3 bases, the J end by 1 base, with 11 bases between. This CDR3 has 15 amino acids. DNA of the CDR3: TGTGCCAGCAGTTATGGCAACTCCCGCACAGATACGCAGTATTTT. It yields the protein CASSYGNSRTDTQYF.

Many counts were recorded for this clonotype. This rearrangement joins TRBV6-1 to TRBJ2-3; 7 bases fit TRBD1. Per germline, CDR1 MNHNS and CDR2 SASEGT. The CDR3 runs 17 residues. V shed 10 bases and J 0 bases; nucleotides not matched to a gene: 16. CDR3 bases: TGTGCCATTCGGGGACAGCTAATTCTCTCTAGCACAGATACGCAGTATTTT. Its protein is CAIRGQLILSSTDTQYF.

This clonotype was observed many times. The gene calls are TRBV24-1 and TRBJ2-1, with 15 positions matching TRBD2. With 3 bases clipped from V and 10 bases from J, the junction kept 6 bases outside the gene matches. Germline CDR1 is KGHDR and CDR2 is SFDVKD. This CDR3 comprises 16 residues. Written as DNA, the CDR3 is TGTGCCACCAGTGATACGCCGGGACTAGCGGGAGGCGAGCAGTTCTTC. It yields the protein CATSDTPGLAGGEQFF.

V is TRBV9 and J is TRBJ2-1; D might be TRBD2 (5 bases). This CDR3 has 16 residues. Germline V gene lookup returns CDR1 SGDLS and CDR2 YYNGEE. Trimming cost V 0 bases and J 10 bases, with 20 bases left between them. CDR3 sequence: CASSVDPSPVGPEQFF. The CDR3 DNA is TGTGCCAGCAGCGTAGACCCTAGCCCCGTTGGTCCAGAGCAGTTCTTC.

The chain is built from TRBV5-1 and TRBJ1-1; the match to TRBD1 covers 12 bases. Germline V gives CDR1 SGHRS, CDR2 YFSETQ. J was trimmed by 2 bases and V by 3 bases; bases with no gene match: 2. The CDR3 totals 15 residues. The CDR3 sequence is CASSWGQGANTEAFF. CDR3 coding DNA: TGCGCCAGCAGCTGGGGACAGGGGGCAAACACTGAAGCTTTCTTT. Full variable domain (outside the CDR3, taken from reference TRBV5-1 and TRBJ1-1): KAGVTQTPRYLIKTRGQQVTLSCSPISGHRSVSWYQQTPGQGLQFLFEYFSETQRNKGNFPGRFSGRQFSNSRSEMNVSTLELGDSALYLCASSWGQGANTEAFFGQGTRLTVV.

The chain couples TRBV25-1 to TRBJ2-7, with 13 bases identical to TRBD2. Germline V gene lookup returns CDR1 MGHDK and CDR2 SYGVNS. Losses at the gene ends were 4 bases for V and 6 bases for J; bases not matched to a gene: 12. This CDR3 contains 17 residues. The CDR3 coding sequence is TGTGCCAGCAGTGCGGTTGGGACTAGCGGGAACCCATTCGAGCAGTACTTC. It yields the protein CASSAVGTSGNPFEQYF.

This clonotype was detected many times. V usage is TRBV7-2 and J usage is TRBJ2-6; D not resolved. Germline-derived CDR1 and CDR2 are SGHTA and FQGNSA. The V end was cut by 5 bases, the J end by 4 bases, with 12 bases between. CDR3 length: 15 amino acids. The CDR3: CASSRVTYGANVLTF. The CDR3 coding sequence is TGTGCCAGCAGCCGTGTGACATACGGGGCCAACGTCCTGACTTTC.

Many counts were recorded for this clonotype. V and J are TRBV6-6 and TRBJ2-1; the D gene could be TRBD1 or TRBD2 (5 bases each). The CDR3 is 13 residues long. Germline V gene sequence: CDR1 MNHNY, CDR2 SVGAGI (reference sequence). V shed 5 bases and J shed 5 bases, with 10 bases lying between them. The CDR3 nucleotides are TGTGCCAGCAGTCGGGACCCCCACAATGAGCAGTTCTTC. Its protein is CASSRDPHNEQFF.

This clonotype occurred a few times. A read error may produce the germline difference seen at one junction end. The chain employs TRBV24-1 and TRBJ2-6, with 8 bases that match TRBD1. CDR1 and CDR2 (germline): KGHDR, SFDVKD. The CDR3 consists of 15 residues. CDR3 coding DNA: TGTGCCACCGGTGGTCAGGGGGCTCTGGCCAACGTCCCGACTTTC. This codes for CATGGQGALANVPTF.

This clonotype was recorded many times. The chain links TRBV12-3 or TRBV12-4 to TRBJ2-5, with D possibly matching TRBD2 (6 bases). The ends were cut back, 5 bases at V and 3 bases at J, with 13 bases in the middle. There are 14 residues in the CDR3. In nucleotides, the CDR3 is TGTGCCAGCAGTCCGTACATAGCGGAAGAGACCCAGTACTTC. It encodes CASSPYIAEETQYF.

This clonotype was found many times. This sequence joins TRBV9 and TRBJ1-6, with 7 bases aligning to TRBD1. The V gene's germline CDR1 is SGDLS and CDR2 YYNGEE. Trimming removed 2 bases from V and 4 bases from J; junction bases left unmatched: 6. The CDR3 sequence is 16 residues long. Here the CDR3 reads CASSVSDRLYNSPLHF. The CDR3 region has the DNA TGTGCCAGCAGCGTCTCGGACAGGTTATATAATTCACCCCTCCACTTT.